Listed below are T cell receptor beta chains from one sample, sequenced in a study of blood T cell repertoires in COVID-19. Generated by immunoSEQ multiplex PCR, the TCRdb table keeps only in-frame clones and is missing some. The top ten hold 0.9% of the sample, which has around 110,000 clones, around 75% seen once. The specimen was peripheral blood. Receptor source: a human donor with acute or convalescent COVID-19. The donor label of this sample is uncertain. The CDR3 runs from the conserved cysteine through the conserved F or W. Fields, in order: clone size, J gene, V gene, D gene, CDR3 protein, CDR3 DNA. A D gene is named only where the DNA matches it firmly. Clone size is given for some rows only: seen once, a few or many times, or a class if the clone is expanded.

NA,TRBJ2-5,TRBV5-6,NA,CASSLGLVETQYF,TGTGCCAGCAGCTTGGGACTAGTAGAGACCCAGTACTTC
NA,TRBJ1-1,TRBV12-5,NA,CASGSRISDTEAFF,TGTGCTAGTGGTTCCAGGATCTCGGACACTGAAGCTTTCTTT
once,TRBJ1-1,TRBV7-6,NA,CASSLAPGEGMNTEAFF,TGTGCCAGCAGCTTAGCGCCGGGGGAGGGGATGAACACTGAAGCTTTCTTT
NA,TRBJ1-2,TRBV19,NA,CATLSYGYTF,TGTGCCACCCTGAGCTATGGCTACACCTTC
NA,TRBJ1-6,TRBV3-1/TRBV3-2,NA,CASSQDRPSSYNSPLHF,TGTGCCAGCAGCCAAGACAGGCCGAGCTCCTATAATTCACCCCTCCACTTT
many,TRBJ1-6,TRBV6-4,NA,CASRRDYNSPLHF,TGTGCCAGCAGGAGGGACTATAATTCACCCCTCCACTTT
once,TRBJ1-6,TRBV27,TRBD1,CASSMTGDNSPLHF,TGTGCCAGCAGCATGACAGGGGATAATTCACCCCTCCACTTT
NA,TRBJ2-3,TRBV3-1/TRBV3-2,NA,CASSQDPDTNTQYF,TGTGCCAGCAGCCAAGATCCGGACACAAATACGCAGTATTTT
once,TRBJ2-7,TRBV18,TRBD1,CASSPGTGGAFDEQYF,TGTGCCAGCTCACCTGGGACAGGGGGCGCTTTCGACGAGCAGTACTTC
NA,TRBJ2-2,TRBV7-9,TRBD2,CASSLYAGGDTGELFF,TGTGCCAGCAGCTTATACGCGGGGGGTGACACCGGGGAGCTGTTTTTT
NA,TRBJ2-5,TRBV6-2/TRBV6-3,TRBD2,CASSRLAVGRGDQYF,TGTGCCAGCAGTAGACTAGCGGTGGGTCGGGGTGACCAGTACTTC
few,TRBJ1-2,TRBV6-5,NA,CASIKAQGPHYGYTF,TGTGCCAGCATCAAAGCCCAGGGTCCGCACTATGGCTACACCTTC
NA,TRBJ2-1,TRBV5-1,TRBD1,CASSLVQGSTNEQFF,TGCGCCAGCAGCTTGGTACAGGGGTCTACGAATGAGCAGTTCTTC
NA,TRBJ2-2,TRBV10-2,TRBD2,CASSFQRGGWGGELFF,TGCGCCAGCAGTTTCCAGCGGGGGGGCTGGGGCGGGGAGCTGTTTTTT
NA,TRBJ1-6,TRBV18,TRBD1,CASSGTELSPLHF,TGTGCCAGCTCAGGGACAGAACTTTCACCCCTCCACTTT
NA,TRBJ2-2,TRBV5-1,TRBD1,CASRSGTGYTGELFF,TGCGCCAGCAGGTCCGGGACAGGGTACACCGGGGAGCTGTTTTTT
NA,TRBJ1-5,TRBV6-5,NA,CATGQGFGQPQHF,TGTGCCACCGGCCAGGGGTTCGGTCAGCCCCAGCATTTT
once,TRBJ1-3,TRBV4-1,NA,CASSRREGGLSSGNTIYF,TGCGCCAGCAGCCGAAGAGAGGGAGGTCTGAGCTCTGGAAACACCATATATTTT
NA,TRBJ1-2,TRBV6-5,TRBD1,CASRRGGGYGYTF,TGTGCCAGCAGAAGAGGGGGCGGGTATGGCTACACCTTC
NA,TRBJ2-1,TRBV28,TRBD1,CASSLIRDRKSYNEQFF,TGTGCCAGCAGTTTAATCCGGGACAGAAAATCCTACAATGAGCAGTTCTTC
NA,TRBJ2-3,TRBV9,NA,CASSVGDSLNTQYF,TGTGCCAGCAGCGTAGGGGACTCCTTAAATACGCAGTATTTT
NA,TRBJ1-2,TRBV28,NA,CASRTDRSGGYTF,TGTGCCAGCAGGACCGACAGGAGTGGTGGCTACACCTTC
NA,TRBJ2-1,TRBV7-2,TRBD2,CASSFTSGSYNEQFF,TGTGCCAGCAGCTTCACTAGCGGCTCCTACAATGAGCAGTTCTTC
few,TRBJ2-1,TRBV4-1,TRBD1,CASSGGTGGFYYNEQFF,TGCGCCAGCAGCGGAGGGACAGGGGGTTTTTACTACAATGAGCAGTTCTTC
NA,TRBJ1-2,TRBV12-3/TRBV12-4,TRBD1,CASSLTGLEGYTF,TGTGCCAGCAGTTTGACAGGGCTCGAAGGCTACACCTTC
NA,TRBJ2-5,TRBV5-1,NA,CASSSEGAETQYF,TGCGCCAGCAGCTCCGAGGGAGCAGAGACCCAGTACTTC
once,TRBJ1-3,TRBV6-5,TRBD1,CASSYGQGTGNTIYF,TGTGCCAGCAGTTATGGACAGGGTACTGGAAACACCATATATTTT
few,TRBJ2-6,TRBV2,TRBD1,CASRDRGANVLTF,TGTGCCAGCAGGGACAGGGGGGCCAACGTCCTGACTTTC
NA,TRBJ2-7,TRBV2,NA,CASSVISYEQYF,TGTGCCAGCAGTGTTATCTCCTACGAGCAGTACTTC
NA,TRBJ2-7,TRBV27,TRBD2,CASSLSGLAGWYF,TGTGCCAGCAGTTTATCGGGACTAGCGGGGTGGTACTTC
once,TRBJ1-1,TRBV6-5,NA,CASSYSNRGNTEAFF,TGTGCCAGCAGTTACTCGAACCGCGGCAACACTGAAGCTTTCTTT
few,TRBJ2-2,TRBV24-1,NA,CATSDLFPVGGELFF,TGTGCCACCAGTGATTTATTTCCTGTCGGCGGGGAGCTGTTTTTT
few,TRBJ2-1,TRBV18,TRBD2,CASSPAGLAGGLEQFF,TGTGCCAGCTCACCCGCCGGACTAGCGGGGGGCTTAGAGCAGTTCTTC
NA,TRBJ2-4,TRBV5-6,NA,CASSLVSAKNIQYF,TGTGCCAGCAGCTTGGTATCGGCCAAAAACATTCAGTACTTC
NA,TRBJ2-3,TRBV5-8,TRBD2,CASSSGGIAGHTDTQYF,TGTGCCAGCAGCTCGGGGGGGATAGCGGGGCACACAGATACGCAGTATTTT
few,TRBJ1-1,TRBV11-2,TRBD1,CASSRRDRGVMNTEAFF,TGTGCCAGCAGCCGCCGGGACAGGGGTGTCATGAACACTGAAGCTTTCTTT
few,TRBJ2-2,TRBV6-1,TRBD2,CASSVLAGALPGELFF,TGTGCCAGCAGTGTACTAGCGGGGGCCCTCCCCGGGGAGCTGTTTTTT
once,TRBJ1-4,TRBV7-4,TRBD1,CASSRTWTGPNEKLFF,TGTGCCAGCAGCCGAACATGGACAGGGCCTAATGAAAAACTGTTTTTT
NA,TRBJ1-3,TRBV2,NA,CASSEAGAGGNTIYF,TGTGCCAGCAGTGAAGCAGGGGCAGGTGGAAACACCATATATTTT